This T cell receptor (beta chain) was identified in a study of blood T cell repertoires in COVID-19. About the study: COVID-19 samples, acute and convalescent, were from the United States, Italy and Spain.

This CDR3 has 13 amino acids. Germline V CDR1 and CDR2: MNHNS, SASEGT. The germline V and J ends were trimmed by 3 bases and 5 bases, with 10 bases remaining between them. Sequencing used immunoSEQ multiplex PCR; TCRdb keeps in-frame clones, though not all of them. The sample shows 110,000 or so clones, 90% of them seen only once. The rearrangement links TRBV6-1 to TRBJ1-1, with D possibly matching TRBD1 (6 bases). This receptor was obtained from a human donor in a cohort sampled during active COVID-19. The source material was peripheral blood. CDR3 sequence: CASSERGPTEAFF. CDR3 bases: TGTGCCAGCAGTGAGCGGGGGCCGACTGAAGCTTTCTTT.